These 20 T cell receptor beta chains share one sample of origin, sequenced in a study of human T cells and chemical hapten exposure. TCRdb itself ran the RACE reads through MiXCR, one entry per CDR3 protein. The sample contains tens of thousands of distinct CDR3 sequences, 9.9% of which appear only once. Time point here: patch test 3, about 24 weeks after DPC sensitization. Treatment indicated: therapeutic diphenylcyclopropenone sensitization with weekly scalp DPC. The source material was whole blood, sampled in connection with sensitization to the hapten diphenylcyclopropenone (DPC). The receptors come from a woman aged 40 to 50 with alopecia areata. Some clones in this sample may be carry-over from other donors' samples.

The V gene is TRBV19, the J gene TRBJ2-3; perhaps TRBD2 as D (6 bases). Germline V gene lookup returns CDR1 LNHDA and CDR2 SQIVND (reference sequence). CDR3 size: 13 residues. Trimming stripped 9 bases from V and 3 bases from J, with 13 bases between. The DNA of the CDR3 is TGTGCCAGCGCCGCGGGGTTAACAGATACGCAGTATTTT. It is translated as CASAAGLTDTQYF.

This clonotype was seen at least ten times. This chain links TRBV6-2 or TRBV6-3 with TRBJ2-2; 11 nucleotides align to TRBD2. The J segment lost 0 bases and the V segment lost 6 bases, leaving 9 bases of the junction unmatched. The germline V gene has CDR1 MNHEY and CDR2 SVGEGT. CDR3 length equals 18 residues. CDR3 in amino acids: CASSSLLAGGPNTGELFF. CDR3 nucleotides: TGTGCCAGCAGCTCGCTCCTAGCGGGGGGCCCGAACACCGGGGAGCTGTTTTTT.

This chain uses TRBV4-1 with TRBJ2-7; a weak D match, TRBD2 (6 bases). V lost 4 bases, J lost 2 bases, and 21 bases lay in between. Germline CDR1 and CDR2: MGHRA and YSYEKL. The CDR3 consists of 17 residues. The CDR3 DNA reads TGCGCCAGCAGCCGAGGCCCGGGGGAGAGGGTCCCCTACGAGCAGTACTTC. This encodes CASSRGPGERVPYEQYF.

The V and J genes are TRBV10-3 and TRBJ2-1; 9 bases map to TRBD1. Germline V lookup: CDR1 ENHRY, CDR2 SYGVKD. V gave up 4 bases and J gave up 8 bases; unmatched junction bases: 6. The length of the CDR3 is 14 residues. CDR3: CAISAGTGFDEQFF. The CDR3 nucleotides are TGTGCCATCAGTGCAGGGACAGGGTTCGATGAGCAGTTCTTC.

The chain joins TRBV5-1 to TRBJ1-1; D is undetermined. The V gene's germline CDR1 is SGHRS and CDR2 YFSETQ. This CDR3 has 13 residues. Trimming took off 0 bases at V and 1 base at J, with 4 bases between the two ends. Here the CDR3 DNA reads TGCGCCAGCAGCTTGGACCCGAACACTGAAGCTTTCTTT. Its translation: CASSLDPNTEAFF.

This clonotype has a count of ten or more. The chain recombines TRBV28 with TRBJ1-2; the D is unclear. This CDR3 has 12 residues. The germline V gene encodes CDR1 MDHEN and CDR2 SYDVKM. The V and J ends lost 6 bases and 2 bases respectively, with 7 bases between them. The CDR3 is CASRSENYGYTF. For the CDR3, the DNA is TGTGCCAGCAGATCAGAGAACTATGGCTACACCTTC.

In this sample, this clonotype turned up many times. The chain couples TRBV7-6 to TRBJ2-1, with TRBD1 as a possible D gene (5 bases). Trimming removed 1 base at V and 8 bases at J, with 12 bases between. Germline-derived CDR1 and CDR2 are SGHVS and FNYEAQ. CDR3 length: 14 amino acids. The CDR3 nucleotides read TGTGCCAGCAGCTTAGGTAGGGGTCAGGATGAGCAGTTCTTC. Encoded protein: CASSLGRGQDEQFF.

This clonotype was recorded a few times. The chain joins TRBV11-3 to TRBJ2-2; D unclear. The CDR3 contains 14 residues. Deletions cut 0 bases from V and 4 bases from J, with 6 bases between. Looked up from germline, CDR1 is SGHNT and CDR2 is YENEEA. The CDR3 DNA is TGTGCCAGCAGCTTAGACCCCGTCACCGGGGAGCTGTTTTTT. Translating it yields CASSLDPVTGELFF. Full variable domain (remainder filled in from reference TRBV11-3 and TRBJ2-2): EAGVVQSPRYKIIEKKQPVAFWCNPISGHNTLYWYLQNLGQGPELLIRYENEEAVDDSQLPKDRFSAERLKGVDSTLKIQPAELGDSAVYLCASSLDPVTGELFFGEGSRLTVL.

This clonotype was found many times. This rearrangement joins TRBV7-9 to TRBJ2-5, with D possibly TRBD2 on 7 matching bases. V was trimmed by 5 bases and J by 4 bases, leaving 20 bases between them. Germline CDR1 SEHNR, CDR2 FQNEAQ (reference sequence). The CDR3 covers 16 residues. In DNA, the CDR3 is TGTGCCAGCAGCCCCGTTGGCCGGGGGGCCGGAGAGACCCAGTACTTC. As protein: CASSPVGRGAGETQYF.

The chain uses TRBV6-1 and TRBJ2-1; 7 bases are a match to TRBD2. The CDR3 spans 14 residues. The J segment lost 4 bases and the V segment lost 0 bases, leaving 0 bases of the junction unmatched. Germline lookup yields CDR1 MNHNS and CDR2 SASEGT. CDR3 nucleotides: TGTGCCAGCAGTGAAGCGGGGGGGTACAATGAGCAGTTCTTC. As protein: CASSEAGGYNEQFF.

This clonotype was recorded many times. J is TRBJ1-5 and V is TRBV28; the D is unclear. The CDR3 is 11 residues long. The ends were cut back, 5 bases at V and 10 bases at J, with 9 bases in the middle. Germline-derived CDR1 and CDR2 are MDHEN and SYDVKM. The CDR3 sequence: CASSPDIPQHF. The CDR3 DNA is TGTGCCAGCAGTCCCGACATCCCCCAGCATTTT.

In its sample, this clonotype was seen a few times. J is TRBJ1-2 and V is TRBV24-1; perhaps TRBD1 as D (6 bases). Deletions cut 4 bases from V and 3 bases from J, with 11 bases between. The CDR3 length is 14 residues. From germline, CDR1 is KGHDR and CDR2 SFDVKD. CDR3 sequence (DNA): TGTGCCACCAGTGACGCCTGGACAGACTATGGCTACACCTTC. This sequence encodes CATSDAWTDYGYTF.

This clonotype was seen only a few times. This chain uses TRBV7-9 with TRBJ2-1, with 10 nucleotides matching TRBD1. V was clipped by 6 bases and J by 7 bases; unmatched bases: 9. Germline V gives CDR1 SEHNR, CDR2 FQNEAQ (reference sequence). CDR3 size: 15 residues. The CDR3 nucleotides read TGTGCCAGCAGTCTCGGACAGGGGGTATGGAATGAGCAGTTCTTC. Its translation: CASSLGQGVWNEQFF.

This clonotype was picked up a small number of times. The chain recombines TRBV29-1 with TRBJ1-1; 7 bases line up with TRBD1. Trimming took 3 bases from V and 5 from J; bases not matched to a gene: 9. CDR1 SQVTM and CDR2 ANQGSEA come from the germline V gene. CDR3 size: 14 residues. The CDR3: CSVDSTGVGTEAFF. The CDR3 coding sequence is TGCAGCGTTGATAGTACAGGGGTAGGAACTGAAGCTTTCTTT.

This clonotype was counted many times. The chain uses TRBV4-2 and TRBJ1-5; unclear D gene. V gave up 0 bases and J gave up 8 bases, with 11 bases separating them. This CDR3 comprises 14 residues. Germline CDR1 and CDR2: LGHNA and YNFKEQ. The CDR3 region is CASSQDEKWKPQHF. CDR3 nucleotide sequence: TGTGCCAGCAGCCAAGATGAGAAATGGAAGCCCCAGCATTTT.

This clonotype showed up many times. This chain uses TRBV7-3 with TRBJ1-1, with unresolved D. The germline V gene has CDR1 SGHTA and CDR2 FQGTGA. Trimming took 5 bases from V and 4 from J, leaving 14 bases between them. This CDR3 contains 14 residues. In DNA form, the CDR3 reads TGTGCCAGCAGCGCAGGACCTGGAAGCACTGAAGCTTTCTTT. This encodes CASSAGPGSTEAFF.

This clonotype was seen more than once but under ten times. The rearrangement joins TRBV6-2 or TRBV6-3 to TRBJ2-1, with TRBD2 as a possible D gene (6 bases). The CDR3 totals 19 residues. V was shortened by 0 bases and J by 4 bases, with 22 bases between the two germline ends. Germline lookup yields CDR1 MNHEY and CDR2 SVGEGT. CDR3 protein: CASSYSMGLQLTLYNEQFF. The CDR3 DNA reads as TGTGCCAGCAGTTACTCGATGGGACTTCAACTTACTCTTTACAATGAGCAGTTCTTC.

This clonotype was recorded only once. The CDR3 loop reads CASSEDLGDIQYF. CDR3 sequence (DNA): TGTGCCAGCAGCGAAGACTTGGGGGACATTCAGTACTTC. The chain recombines TRBV7-6 with TRBJ2-4; either TRBD1 or TRBD2 may fit D (5 bases each). The germline V and J ends were trimmed by 5 bases and 8 bases, with 13 bases remaining between them. Germline-derived CDR1 and CDR2 are SGHVS and FNYEAQ. The CDR3 is 13 amino acids.

This clonotype was seen a handful of times. The gene calls are TRBV6-5 and TRBJ2-2; D may be TRBD1 or TRBD2 (5 bases each). Trimming removed 10 bases from V and 1 base from J, with 13 bases in between. The CDR3 has 14 amino acids. Germline V gene data show CDR1 as MNHEY and CDR2 as SVGAGI. The CDR3 region has the DNA TGTGCCACCCGGGGCTTGGGGAACACCGGGGAGCTGTTTTTT. This sequence encodes CATRGLGNTGELFF.

In this sample, this clonotype turned up a few times. The chain employs TRBV4-2 and TRBJ2-5; the D gene is possibly TRBD2 (5 bases). Germline CDR1 is LGHNA and CDR2 is YNFKEQ. This CDR3 is 14 amino acids long. V was trimmed by 4 bases and J by 4 bases, leaving 13 bases between them. In DNA, the CDR3 is TGTGCCAGCAGCCGGTACCGTGGACTAGAGACCCAGTACTTC. This gives the protein CASSRYRGLETQYF.